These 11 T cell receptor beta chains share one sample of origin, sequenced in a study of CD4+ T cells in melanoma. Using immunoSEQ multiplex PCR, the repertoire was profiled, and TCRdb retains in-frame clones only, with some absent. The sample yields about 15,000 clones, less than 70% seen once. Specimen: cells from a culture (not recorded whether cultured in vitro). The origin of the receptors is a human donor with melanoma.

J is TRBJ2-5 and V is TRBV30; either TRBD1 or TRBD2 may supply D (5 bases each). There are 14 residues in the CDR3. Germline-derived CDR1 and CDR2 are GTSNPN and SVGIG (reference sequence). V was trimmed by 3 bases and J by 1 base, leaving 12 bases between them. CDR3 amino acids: CAWRRAGSQETQYF. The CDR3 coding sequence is TGTGCCTGGAGACGGGCAGGGAGCCAAGAGACCCAGTACTTC.

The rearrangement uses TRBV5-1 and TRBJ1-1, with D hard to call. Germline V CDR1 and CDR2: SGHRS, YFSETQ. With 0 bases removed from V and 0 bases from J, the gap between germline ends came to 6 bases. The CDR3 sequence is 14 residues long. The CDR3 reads CASSLGDLNTEAFF. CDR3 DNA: TGCGCCAGCAGCTTGGGTGATTTGAACACTGAAGCTTTCTTT.

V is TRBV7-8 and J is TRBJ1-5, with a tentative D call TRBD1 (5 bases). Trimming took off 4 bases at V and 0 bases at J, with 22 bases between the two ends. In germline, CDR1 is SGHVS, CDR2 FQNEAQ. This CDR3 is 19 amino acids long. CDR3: CASSWFAGLLRNSNQPQHF. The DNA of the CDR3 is TGTGCCAGCAGCTGGTTCGCGGGACTGCTTAGGAATAGCAATCAGCCCCAGCATTTT.

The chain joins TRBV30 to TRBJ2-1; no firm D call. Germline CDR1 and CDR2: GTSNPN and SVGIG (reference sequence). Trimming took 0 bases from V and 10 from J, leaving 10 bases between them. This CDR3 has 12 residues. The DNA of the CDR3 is TGTGCCTGGAGTGTTTCGCGATGGGAGCAGTTCTTC. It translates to CAWSVSRWEQFF.

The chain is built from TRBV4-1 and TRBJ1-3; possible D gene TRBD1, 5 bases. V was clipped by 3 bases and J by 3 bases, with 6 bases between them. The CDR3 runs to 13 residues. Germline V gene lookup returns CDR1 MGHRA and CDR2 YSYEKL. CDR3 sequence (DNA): TGCGCCAGCAGCCAGGGGGTTGGAAACACCATATATTTT. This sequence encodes CASSQGVGNTIYF.

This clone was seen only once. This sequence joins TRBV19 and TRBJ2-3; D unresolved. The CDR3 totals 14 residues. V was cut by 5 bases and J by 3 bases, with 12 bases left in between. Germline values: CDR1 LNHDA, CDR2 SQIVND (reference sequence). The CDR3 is CASSPSQRTDTQYF. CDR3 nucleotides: TGTGCCAGTAGTCCGAGTCAACGAACAGATACGCAGTATTTT.

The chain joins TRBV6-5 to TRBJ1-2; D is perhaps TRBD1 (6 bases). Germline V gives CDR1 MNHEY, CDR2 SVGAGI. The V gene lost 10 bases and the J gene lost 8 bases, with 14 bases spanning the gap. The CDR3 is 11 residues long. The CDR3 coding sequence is TGTGCCACCAAGGGGGATCGAGGCTACACCTTC. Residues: CATKGDRGYTF.

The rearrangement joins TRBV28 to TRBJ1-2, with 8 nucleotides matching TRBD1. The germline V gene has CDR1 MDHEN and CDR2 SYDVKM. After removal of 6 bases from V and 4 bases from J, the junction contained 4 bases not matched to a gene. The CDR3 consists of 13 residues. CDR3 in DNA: TGTGCCAGCAGAATTGACAGGGGCTATGGCTACACCTTC. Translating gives CASRIDRGYGYTF.

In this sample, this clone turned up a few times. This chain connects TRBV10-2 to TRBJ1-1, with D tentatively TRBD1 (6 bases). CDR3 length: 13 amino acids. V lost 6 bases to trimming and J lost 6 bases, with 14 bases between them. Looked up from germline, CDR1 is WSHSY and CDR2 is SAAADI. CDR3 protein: CASRGSGVPEAFF. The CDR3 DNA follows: TGCGCCAGCAGGGGTTCAGGGGTCCCTGAAGCTTTCTTT.

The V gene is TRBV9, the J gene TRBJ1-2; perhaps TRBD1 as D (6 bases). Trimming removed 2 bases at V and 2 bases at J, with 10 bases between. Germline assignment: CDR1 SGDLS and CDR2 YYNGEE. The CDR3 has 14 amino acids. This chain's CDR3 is CASSVRDTNYGYTF. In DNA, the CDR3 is TGTGCCAGCAGCGTTCGGGACACGAACTATGGCTACACCTTC.

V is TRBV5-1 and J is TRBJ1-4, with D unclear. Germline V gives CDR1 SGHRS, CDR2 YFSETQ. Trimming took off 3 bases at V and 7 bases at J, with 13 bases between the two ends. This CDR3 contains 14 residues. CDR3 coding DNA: TGCGCCAGCAGCTCAGCCGGCTATTTTGAAAAACTGTTTTTT. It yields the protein CASSSAGYFEKLFF.